This T cell receptor (beta chain) was observed in a study of CD8+CD57+ T cells in acquired aplastic anemia. Study as a whole: DNA from sorted CD4+ and CD8+ cells averaged roughly 3.2 ug.

Details on this clonotype: Its specificity is unknown.

Genomic DNA was employed as the template in profiling TCR beta VDJ and CDR3. TCRdb processed the reads anew with MiXCR; each CDR3 protein has one entry. The table records around 170,000 distinct CDR3 sequences, less than 60% of them present only once. The CDR3 loop spans 18 amino acids. V gave up 3 bases and J gave up 2 bases; unmatched junction bases: 11. Per germline, CDR1 ENHRY and CDR2 SYGVKD. Flow cytometry had shown expanded CD8+CD57+ cells in the patients chosen for sequencing. Severe acquired aplastic anemia was present in all patients. Overall study findings and caveats: No significant difference in CD8+ Simpson's diversity was found between patients and controls. In common between the patients and the controls were some 29 CD8+ CDR3 sequences.

This clonotype was obtained from a human donor with aplastic anemia. The sequencing input was sorted CD4+, CD8+, or CD8+CD57+ T cells (not recorded which) from PBMCs. V usage is TRBV10-3 and J usage is TRBJ2-3; the match to TRBD2 covers 10 bases. The CDR3 here is CAISDRASGSPPTDTQYF. Here the CDR3 DNA reads TGTGCCATCAGTGATAGGGCTAGCGGGAGCCCTCCCACAGATACGCAGTATTTT.